Listed below are T cell receptor beta chains from one sample, sequenced in a study of T cells in Graves' hyperthyroidism and ophthalmopathy. MiXCR, applied by TCRdb to the multiplex PCR reads, yields one record per CDR3 protein. There are more than 600,000 distinct CDR3 sequences in the sample; around 17% occur only once, and around 7.7% lies in the top ten. Sequencing input: blood. These receptors all stem from a man between 18 and 35 years old with Graves' hyperthyroidism. CDR3s include the opening cysteine and the closing phenylalanine or tryptophan. A D gene is named only where the DNA matches it firmly. Where a row states a size, it is once, few, many or the class of an expanded clone; other rows omit it.

TRBJ1-2 TRBD1 few TRBV20-1 TGCAGTGCAGCCGGGACAGGGGGCCCGGGAGGCTACACCTTC CSAAGTGGPGGYTF
TRBJ2-1 NA many TRBV18 TGTGCCAGCTCACCAGAGGTCGACGGCCGGGGATCCTACAATGAGCAGTTCTTC CASSPEVDGRGSYNEQFF
TRBJ1-1 TRBD1 NA TRBV19 TGTGCCAGTAGCAAACGGCCCTATCGACAGGGACCGAACACTGAAGCTTTCTTT CASSKRPYRQGPNTEAFF
TRBJ2-2 TRBD1 NA TRBV28 TGTGCCAGCAGACCCCCGGGACAGGGATTTATCAACACCGGGGAGCTGTTTTTT CASRPPGQGFINTGELFF
TRBJ1-2 NA few TRBV7-2 TGTGCCAGCAGCTTAGCCCCGGGGGGCTACACCTTC CASSLAPGGYTF
TRBJ1-1 TRBD1 few TRBV5-6 TGTGCCAGCAGCTTCGGCAGGGGGCCTTACACTGAAGCTTTCTTT CASSFGRGPYTEAFF
TRBJ2-7 NA NA TRBV6-6 TGTGCCAGCAGTTACGGGGGGTACGGAAGCTACGAGCAGTACTTC CASSYGGYGSYEQYF
TRBJ2-1 TRBD2 few TRBV27 TGTGCCAGCAGTTTATCTGGGACTAGCGGGAGCACAAAGTTCTTC CASSLSGTSGSTKFF
TRBJ2-1 TRBD2 few TRBV12-5 TGTGCTAGTGGACCTACCAGCGGGGGGGATAGGGATGAGCAGTTCTTC CASGPTSGGDRDEQFF
TRBJ2-3 NA few TRBV5-1 TGCGCCAGCAGCTTGAGGGGAATAGCGGTTGTTACAGATACGCAGTATTTT CASSLRGIAVVTDTQYF
TRBJ2-7 NA NA TRBV4-2 TGTGCCAGCAGCCATGCCGGACTCCCTTCCGAGCAGTACTTC CASSHAGLPSEQYF
TRBJ2-7 NA many TRBV28 TGTGCCAGCAGTCCACAGGGTGTTTCCTACGAGCAGTACTTC CASSPQGVSYEQYF
TRBJ2-1 TRBD1 NA TRBV10-2 TGCGCCAGCAATAGGGGGCCCCTCCAGGACAATGAGCAGTTCTTC CASNRGPLQDNEQFF
TRBJ2-7 NA many TRBV15 TGTGCCACCAGGGAATTAGGGGGTCTGGAGCAGTACTTC CATRELGGLEQYF
TRBJ1-1 TRBD1 few TRBV24-1 TGTGCCACCAGTGATCCCGGGACAGACGTAGCTTTCTTT CATSDPGTDVAFF
TRBJ2-1 TRBD1 NA TRBV28 TGTGCCAGCGGAGACAGGGGAAGGTACAATGAGCAGTTCTTC CASGDRGRYNEQFF
TRBJ2-5 TRBD2 many TRBV28 TGTGCCAGCAGTTTATCGCCAAAGCTAGCGGCGCAAGAGACCCAGTACTTC CASSLSPKLAAQETQYF
TRBJ1-4 TRBD1 NA TRBV6-9 TGTGCCAGCAGTTACCTCGACAGGGAGGCTGAAAAACTGTTTTTT CASSYLDREAEKLFF
TRBJ2-1 NA many TRBV28 TGTGCCAGCAGCCCTGGCGTCCGGGAGCAGTTCTTC CASSPGVREQFF
TRBJ2-3 TRBD2 many TRBV11-2 TGTGCCAGCAGCCCCTATTCCATTAGGGACTACGACACAGATACGCAGTATTTT CASSPYSIRDYDTDTQYF
TRBJ2-1 NA many TRBV28 TGTGCCAGCAGTTTATATCTGGAGCGCCACAATGAGCAGTTCTTC CASSLYLERHNEQFF
TRBJ2-7 NA few TRBV28 TGTGCCAGCAGTTTTTCGTTGCCCCAGAGGGAGCAGTACTTC CASSFSLPQREQYF
TRBJ2-3 NA NA TRBV20-1 TGCAGTGCTAGAGATGAGGGGGGGGGAGACACAGATACGCAGTATTTT CSARDEGGGDTDTQYF
TRBJ1-1 NA many TRBV2 TGTGCCAGCAGCAATTGGGGCAGTAACACTGAAGCTTTCTTT CASSNWGSNTEAFF
TRBJ2-3 NA NA TRBV20-1 TGCAGTGCCATTCTTAGCCGTGGTGGAGGCACAGATACGCAGTATTTT CSAILSRGGGTDTQYF
TRBJ2-1 NA NA TRBV14 TGTGCCAGCAGTCCCCGGGTAGCGAGCTACAATGAGCAGTTCTTC CASSPRVASYNEQFF
TRBJ2-2 TRBD2 NA TRBV3-1 TGTGCCAGCAGCCCCTTTGCGGGGGTCACCGGGGAGCTGTTTTTT CASSPFAGVTGELFF
TRBJ2-7 NA few TRBV27 TGTGCCAGCAGTTTATCGGTCGAAACCTACGAGCAGTACTTC CASSLSVETYEQYF
TRBJ2-7 TRBD2 many TRBV29-1 TGCAGCGTTGAGTTGCGGGAGGGGTCCTACGAGCAGTACTTC CSVELREGSYEQYF
TRBJ2-5 NA NA TRBV4-3 TGCGCCAGCAGCCAAGAAAGGGCGGGAGAGACCCAGTACTTC CASSQERAGETQYF
TRBJ2-1 NA many TRBV7-6 TGTGCCAGCAGCTCCCGTACGACCCCGTACAATGAGCAGTTCTTC CASSSRTTPYNEQFF
TRBJ2-7 NA NA TRBV5-5 TGTGCCAGCAGCCCCAGACCTAGCCTAGCCCGGACCTACGAGCAGTACTTC CASSPRPSLARTYEQYF